Listed here are 17 T cell receptor beta chains from one sample, sequenced in a study of patients and donors after allogeneic stem cell transplantation. MiXCR, applied by TCRdb to the RT-PCR reads, yields one record per CDR3 protein. The profile shows a few hundred thousand distinct CDR3 sequences, about 38% of them singletons. Material: blood, either unsorted or a sorted T cell fraction (not recorded which). Every receptor here comes from a human donor who was either an allogeneic HSCT recipient or a stem cell or donor lymphocyte infusion donor (not recorded which). It is not recorded whose cells these are; they may come from a transplant donor.

This clonotype has a handful of counts. The chain is built from TRBV7-2 and TRBJ1-2, with D maybe TRBD1 (6 bases). Per the germline V gene, CDR1 is SGHTA and CDR2 is FQGNSA. Between the trimmed V and J ends, which lost 6 bases and 4 bases, there was a span of 21 bases. The CDR3 runs 16 residues. The CDR3 sequence is CASREPTDSIFYGYTF. DNA for the CDR3: TGTGCCAGCAGAGAACCCACGGACAGTATTTTCTATGGCTACACCTTC.

The rearrangement joins TRBV10-3 to TRBJ1-1; 7 positions agree with TRBD1. V shed 10 bases, J shed 4 bases, and the junction held 9 bases outside the gene matches. CDR1 is ENHRY, CDR2 SYGVKD, per germline. The CDR3 runs to 13 residues. CDR3 coding DNA: TGTGCCACCGAACGGGACAGAGGCACTGAAGCTTTCTTT. This translates into CATERDRGTEAFF.

This clonotype has a handful of counts. This chain joins TRBV5-1 and TRBJ1-1; 11 nucleotides line up with TRBD1. V lost 3 bases and J lost 13; bases outside the gene matches: 8. Looked up from germline, CDR1 is SGHRS and CDR2 is YFSETQ. The CDR3 is made up of 13 amino acids. DNA for the CDR3: TGCGCCAGCAGCTACCGGGACAGGGGGTTGGTTTTCTTT. Translated, it gives CASSYRDRGLVFF.

The chain uses TRBV7-9 and TRBJ1-2; TRBD1 is a possible D gene (5 bases). The CDR3 sequence is 15 residues long. Trimming stripped 4 bases from V and 1 base from J, with 13 bases between. Germline assignment: CDR1 SEHNR and CDR2 FQNEAQ (reference sequence). The CDR3 DNA reads as TGTGCCAGCAGCTCCCCGGGGGAGGTTAACTATGGCTACACCTTC. Its protein product is CASSSPGEVNYGYTF.

The J gene is TRBJ2-1, the V gene TRBV20-1; TRBD2 is a possible D gene (6 bases). Germline loops: CDR1 DFQATT, CDR2 SNEGSKA (reference sequence). V lost 0 bases to trimming and J lost 6 bases, with 15 bases between them. The CDR3 is 15 amino acids. CDR3 in amino acids: CSARDVRLAPNEQFF. CDR3 sequence (DNA): TGCAGTGCTAGAGATGTAAGGCTAGCGCCCAATGAGCAGTTCTTC.

The chain combines TRBV12-3 or TRBV12-4 with TRBJ2-2; D could derive from TRBD1 or TRBD2 (6 bases each). The V end was cut by 5 bases, the J end by 4 bases, with 23 bases between. This CDR3 spans 18 amino acids. Here the CDR3 reads CASSPILGAEGGTGELFF. CDR3 DNA: TGTGCCAGCAGTCCGATTCTAGGAGCCGAGGGGGGCACCGGGGAGCTGTTTTTT.

This clonotype was seen just once. V gene TRBV12-3 or TRBV12-4 combines with J gene TRBJ1-2, with 10 nucleotides matching TRBD1. This CDR3 is 15 amino acids long. With 6 bases clipped from V and 0 bases from J, the junction kept 4 bases outside the gene matches. The CDR3 spells CASSPGQGTNYGYTF. The DNA for the CDR3 is TGTGCCAGCAGCCCGGGACAGGGGACTAACTATGGCTACACCTTC.

The chain links TRBV20-1 to TRBJ2-7; either TRBD1 or TRBD2 may supply D (5 bases each). Germline V gives CDR1 DFQATT, CDR2 SNEGSKA (reference sequence). This CDR3 is 14 amino acids long. Deletions cut 1 base from V and 3 bases from J, with 13 bases between. The chain's CDR3 is CSARGQSGSYEQYF. The CDR3 DNA follows: TGCAGTGCTAGAGGACAGTCAGGGAGCTACGAGCAGTACTTC.

This clonotype was detected only a few times. The chain carries TRBV10-3 and TRBJ1-1; 7 bases match TRBD1. V lost 5 bases, J lost 3 bases, and 9 bases stayed unmatched. The CDR3 has 15 residues. Germline V gene lookup returns CDR1 ENHRY and CDR2 SYGVKD. DNA of the CDR3: TGTGCCATCAGTAACACAGGGGCACGGGACACTGAAGCTTTCTTT. It yields the protein CAISNTGARDTEAFF.

Concerning this clonotype itself: The final CDR3 position lacks the conserved phenylalanine or tryptophan, pointing to a likely read error. This chain links TRBV3-1 with TRBJ2-2, with no clear D. V was trimmed by 6 bases and J by 0 bases, leaving 11 bases between them. The CDR3 has 15 residues. Per the germline V gene, CDR1 is LGHDT and CDR2 is YNNKEL (reference sequence). CDR3 DNA: TGTGCCAGCAGTCCCTTTTCGACGAACACCGGGGAGCTGTTTTTG. As protein: CASSPFSTNTGELFL.

The chain couples TRBV3-1 to TRBJ2-1, with 7 bases identical to TRBD2. CDR1 LGHDT and CDR2 YNNKEL come from the germline V gene (reference sequence). The length of the CDR3 is 19 residues. The trim removed 1 base at V and 0 bases at J, leaving 12 bases unmatched. This CDR3 reads CASSQGWLAVGDSYNEQFF. In DNA, the CDR3 is TGTGCCAGCAGCCAAGGGTGGCTAGCGGTGGGTGACTCCTACAATGAGCAGTTCTTC.

CDR3 DNA sequence: TGTGCCAGCAGTTCGCGACCGGGGACAGGGGGAGGCTACACCTTC. Translated: CASSSRPGTGGGYTF. The V call is TRBV6-5, the J call TRBJ1-2; TRBD1 agrees at 11 bases. After removal of 4 bases from V and 8 bases from J, the junction contained 9 bases not matched to a gene. Germline-derived CDR1 and CDR2 are MNHEY and SVGAGI. The CDR3 consists of 15 residues.

This chain uses TRBV24-1 with TRBJ1-2, with D possibly TRBD1 on 5 matching bases. Germline values: CDR1 KGHDR, CDR2 SFDVKD. Trimming took off 7 bases at V and 3 bases at J, with 11 bases between the two ends. The CDR3 spans 13 residues. CDR3 nucleotide sequence: TGTGCCACCAGCAGGGCTGGGGACTATGGCTACACCTTC. Translated: CATSRAGDYGYTF.

The CDR3 nucleotides read TGTGCCACCAGTGATCGCCCTGGCAATCAGCCCCAGCATTTT. This gives the protein CATSDRPGNQPQHF. The V call is TRBV24-1, the J call TRBJ1-5; no reliable D call. The ends were cut back, 3 bases at V and 2 bases at J, with 7 bases in the middle. Germline-derived CDR1 and CDR2 are KGHDR and SFDVKD. CDR3 size: 14 residues.

The gene calls are TRBV27 and TRBJ1-2; 9 bases fit TRBD1. The CDR3 is 15 amino acids. V was clipped by 0 bases and J by 3 bases; unmatched bases: 2. CDR1 and CDR2 from the germline V gene are MNHEY and SMNVEV (reference sequence). The CDR3 sequence: CASSLSTGGHYGYTF. The CDR3 DNA reads as TGTGCCAGCAGTTTATCAACAGGGGGCCACTATGGCTACACCTTC.

The chain is built from TRBV28 and TRBJ2-5; D remains unclear. Germline CDR1 MDHEN, CDR2 SYDVKM. The V gene lost 7 bases and the J gene lost 5 bases, with 26 bases spanning the gap. This CDR3 comprises 17 residues. CDR3 coding DNA: TGTGCCAGCACCCTTCGAATCTCGGCGTTCAATGTGGAGACCCAGTACTTC. It encodes CASTLRISAFNVETQYF.

This clonotype was detected only a few times. CDR3 region: CASSVANEQFF. In nucleotides, the CDR3 is TGTGCCAGCAGCGTAGCGAATGAGCAGTTCTTC. This chain uses TRBV9 with TRBJ2-1, with D unresolved. The CDR3 extends over 11 amino acids. Between the trimmed V and J ends, which lost 0 bases and 7 bases, there was a span of 2 bases. Germline CDR1 SGDLS, CDR2 YYNGEE.